Each of the 30 T cell receptor beta chains below was sequenced from the same sample in a study of T cell clonotyping in hematopoietic cell transplantation. Sequenced by immunoSEQ multiplex PCR; TCRdb stores in-frame clones only, minus some. The repertoire holds about 11,000 clones, with approximately 49% as singletons. The specimen comprised PBMCs, sampled 30 days after allogeneic stem cell transplant. The source of these receptors is a male patient in his fifties who had an allogeneic stem cell transplant from an unrelated donor, so the T cells may come from the graft donor. Some clones in this sample may be carry-over from other donors' samples.

CDR3 amino acids: CAWSSMNTEAFF. The DNA of the CDR3 is TGTGCCTGGAGTTCGATGAACACTGAAGCTTTCTTT. The V and J genes are TRBV30 and TRBJ1-1; D gene unclear. The CDR3 totals 12 residues. V lost 2 bases to trimming and J lost 0 bases, with 4 bases between them. Germline V gives CDR1 GTSNPN, CDR2 SVGIG (reference sequence).

The chain couples TRBV7-2 to TRBJ2-5, with 7 bases that match TRBD1. The CDR3 is 14 residues long. Trimming at V came to 1 base and at J to 6 bases, leaving 5 bases not matched to a gene. Looked up from germline, CDR1 is SGHTA and CDR2 is FQGNSA. The CDR3 DNA is TGTGCCAGCAGCTTAGAAGGGGGCGCGAAGACCCAGTACTTC. Translated: CASSLEGGAKTQYF.

J is TRBJ2-5 and V is TRBV29-1; D possibly corresponds to TRBD1 (6 bases). The V gene's germline CDR1 is SQVTM and CDR2 ANQGSEA. The CDR3 totals 13 residues. The germline V and J ends were trimmed by 7 bases and 6 bases, with 18 bases remaining between them. The CDR3 nucleotides read TGCAGCGGAGAAACACAGGGCCATAAGACCCAGTACTTC. This codes for CSGETQGHKTQYF.

This rearrangement joins TRBV27 to TRBJ2-2; D is unresolved. V was cut by 4 bases and J by 0 bases, with 3 bases left in between. Per the germline V gene, CDR1 is MNHEY and CDR2 is SMNVEV (reference sequence). The CDR3 has 13 residues. DNA for the CDR3: TGTGCCAGCAGTTCAGCGAACACCGGGGAGCTGTTTTTT. It is translated as CASSSANTGELFF.

This clone came up a few times. V and J are TRBV6-4 and TRBJ1-6, with a possible D match to TRBD1 (5 bases). Germline V gene lookup returns CDR1 MRHNA and CDR2 SNTAGT. Trimming removed 6 bases at V and 5 bases at J, with 14 bases between. This CDR3 region has 15 residues. The CDR3, as DNA: TGTGCCAGCAGAAGTGGGACGGGCGATAATTCACCCCTCCACTTT. Its translation is CASRSGTGDNSPLHF.

The chain combines TRBV7-3 with TRBJ1-5, with D perhaps TRBD1 (5 bases). Trimming stripped 8 bases from V and 0 bases from J, with 17 bases between. The CDR3 totals 16 residues. The germline gives CDR1 SGHTA, CDR2 FQGTGA. The CDR3 bases are TGTGCCAGCGGGATAAATCAGGGATCTAGCAATCAGCCCCAGCATTTT. Its translation is CASGINQGSSNQPQHF. Supplemented by reference TRBV7-3 and TRBJ1-5, the full variable domain reads GAGVSQTPSNKVTEKGKYVELRCDPISGHTALYWYRQSLGQGPEFLIYFQGTGAADDSGLPNDRFFAVRPEGSVSTLKIQRTERGDSAVYLCASGINQGSSNQPQHFGDGTRLSIL.

V is TRBV30 and J is TRBJ2-3; a weak D match, TRBD2 (7 bases). The CDR3 has 16 amino acids. Between the trimmed V and J ends, which lost 5 bases and 0 bases, there was a span of 18 bases. Germline CDR1 reads GTSNPN; CDR2 reads SVGIG (reference sequence). This chain's CDR3 is CAWQGVGGGSTDTQYF. In DNA, the CDR3 is TGTGCCTGGCAGGGTGTAGGGGGGGGTAGCACAGATACGCAGTATTTT.

This chain links TRBV6-4 with TRBJ2-3, with D unclear. Deletions cut 2 bases from V and 3 bases from J, with 9 bases between. CDR3 length: 14 residues. The germline gives CDR1 MRHNA, CDR2 SNTAGT. The CDR3 bases are TGTGCCAGCAGTGACGGGCGCGAGACAGATACGCAGTATTTT. Amino acid sequence: CASSDGRETDTQYF.

The V call is TRBV7-2, the J call TRBJ2-3; D gene ambiguous. Trimming left V 1 base short and J 2 bases short, with 1 base between. CDR1 and CDR2 (germline): SGHTA, FQGNSA. The CDR3 contains 12 residues. The CDR3 nucleotides are TGTGCCAGCAGCTTAGACACAGATACGCAGTATTTT. As protein: CASSLDTDTQYF.

This chain joins TRBV19 and TRBJ1-1, with D possibly being TRBD1 (5 bases). Per germline, CDR1 LNHDA and CDR2 SQIVND (reference sequence). The CDR3 is 13 residues long. Deletions cut 5 bases from V and 8 bases from J, with 15 bases between. CDR3 region: CASSAQGWGEAFF. The CDR3 nucleotides are TGTGCCAGTAGTGCTCAGGGTTGGGGGGAAGCTTTCTTT.

The chain combines TRBV29-1 with TRBJ2-1, with D unclear. With 6 bases removed from V and 2 bases from J, the gap between germline ends came to 5 bases. This CDR3 spans 11 amino acids. Looked up from germline, CDR1 is SQVTM and CDR2 is ANQGSEA. The CDR3 loop is CSVGAYNEQFF. The CDR3 nucleotides read TGCAGCGTAGGAGCCTACAATGAGCAGTTCTTC.

V gene TRBV4-1 combines with J gene TRBJ1-2; D remains ambiguous. Deletions cut 3 bases from V and 2 bases from J, with 10 bases between. Germline V gene sequence: CDR1 MGHRA, CDR2 YSYEKL. This CDR3 is built from 14 residues. The CDR3 coding sequence is TGCGCCAGCAGCCATCAAGGCCGCAACTATGGCTACACCTTC. Translated, it gives CASSHQGRNYGYTF.

The J gene is TRBJ2-7, the V gene TRBV5-6; 7 bases map to TRBD1. This CDR3 is 16 amino acids long. The V gene end was trimmed by 4 bases and the J gene end by 0 bases; junction bases not matched to a gene: 10. CDR1 and CDR2 (germline): SGHDT, YYEEEE. The CDR3 loop reads CASSTYGTVSSYEQYF. Here the CDR3 DNA reads TGTGCCAGCAGCACTTACGGGACAGTAAGCTCCTACGAGCAGTACTTC.

V usage is TRBV4-2 and J usage is TRBJ2-7, with 15 bases matching TRBD2. Trimming cost V 0 bases and J 3 bases; bases outside gene matches: 6. Germline CDR1 LGHNA, CDR2 YNFKEQ. The CDR3 runs 18 residues. The CDR3 nucleotides read TGTGCCAGCAGCCAAGATAAGGGGACTAGCGGGAGGATCTACGAGCAGTACTTC. The encoded protein is CASSQDKGTSGRIYEQYF.

This clone was counted only a few times. The rearrangement uses TRBV6-5 and TRBJ2-7; 10 bases match TRBD1. From germline, CDR1 is MNHEY and CDR2 SVGAGI. V lost 4 bases to trimming and J lost 2 bases; unmatched junction nucleotides: 8. The CDR3 is made up of 16 amino acids. CDR3 nucleotides: TGTGCCAGCAGTTTCGACCCGACAGGGGGCACCTACGAGCAGTACTTC. This codes for CASSFDPTGGTYEQYF.

On this clone itself: Since the CDR3 does not end with the conserved phenylalanine or tryptophan, this likely comes from a read error. The DNA is left out, because the CDR3 cannot be placed on it with certainty; the CDR3 is given as TCRdb lists it. The gene calls are TRBV2 and TRBJ2-7; the table names TRBD1, a call not compared with the DNA. The germline CDR1 and CDR2 sequences are SNHLY and FYNNEI. With termini counted, the CDR3 has 14 amino acids. CDR3 region: CASSEAGVSGHPEL.

The rearrangement uses TRBV7-2 and TRBJ2-3; D is possibly TRBD2 (6 bases). Germline lookup yields CDR1 SGHTA and CDR2 FQGNSA. The CDR3 extends over 12 amino acids. Trimming took 4 bases from V and 4 from J, leaving 6 bases between them. CDR3 DNA: TGTGCCAGCAGCTGGGAGGCAGATACGCAGTATTTT. Translating it yields CASSWEADTQYF.

This sequence joins TRBV30 and TRBJ2-3; possible D gene TRBD1, 6 bases. The length of the CDR3 is 13 residues. Trimming pared 0 bases from V and 3 bases from J, leaving 7 bases between. Germline assignment: CDR1 GTSNPN and CDR2 SVGIG (reference sequence). This CDR3 reads CAWSVTGTDTQYF. The CDR3 bases are TGTGCCTGGAGTGTAACAGGGACAGATACGCAGTATTTT.

The rearrangement joins TRBV6-1 to TRBJ1-5, with D uncertain. Trimming stripped 4 bases from V and 7 bases from J, with 14 bases between. The CDR3 is 14 residues long. Germline V gene data show CDR1 as MNHNS and CDR2 as SASEGT. CDR3 sequence: CASSAEGLRQPQHF. For the CDR3, the DNA is TGTGCCAGCAGTGCTGAGGGCTTAAGGCAGCCCCAGCATTTT.

The chain links TRBV4-2 to TRBJ2-3, with D possibly matching TRBD2 (7 bases). CDR1 LGHNA and CDR2 YNFKEQ come from the germline V gene. V was pared by 2 bases and J by 4 bases, with 28 bases between. The CDR3 is 20 amino acids. The CDR3 bases are TGTGCCAGCAGCCAAAAAGGCGGTAGGGGGGGGCCTATTAGCGCAGATACGCAGTATTTT. Translated, it gives CASSQKGGRGGPISADTQYF.

This clone appeared a few times. The chain carries TRBV6-5 and TRBJ1-2, with D possibly being TRBD1 (5 bases). V was shortened by 9 bases and J by 3 bases, with 14 bases between the two germline ends. This CDR3 comprises 13 residues. Germline lookup yields CDR1 MNHEY and CDR2 SVGAGI. Here the CDR3 reads CASGKRGYYGYTF. The CDR3 DNA is TGTGCCAGTGGTAAAAGGGGATACTATGGCTACACCTTC.

The chain combines TRBV7-9 with TRBJ2-1; D gene ambiguous. Per the germline V gene, CDR1 is SEHNR and CDR2 is FQNEAQ (reference sequence). The ends were cut back, 5 bases at V and 2 bases at J, with 16 bases in the middle. The CDR3 length is 16 residues. Here the CDR3 reads CASSPSLSDPYNEQFF. For the CDR3, the DNA is TGTGCCAGCAGCCCCTCACTGAGCGACCCCTACAATGAGCAGTTCTTC.

The chain joins TRBV4-1 to TRBJ1-3, with D uncertain. Germline CDR1 and CDR2: MGHRA and YSYEKL. The CDR3 extends over 13 amino acids. V lost 4 bases and J lost 4, with 8 bases in between. Here the CDR3 DNA reads TGCGCCAGCAGCCTAAACACGGGAAACACCATATATTTT. Translated: CASSLNTGNTIYF.

The V call is TRBV30, the J call TRBJ2-7, with 7 bases that match TRBD1. Trimming at V came to 1 base and at J to 5 bases, leaving 5 bases not matched to a gene. The length of the CDR3 is 13 residues. Germline-derived CDR1 and CDR2 are GTSNPN and SVGIG (reference sequence). The chain's CDR3 is CAWSETGFHEQYF. DNA for the CDR3: TGTGCCTGGAGTGAGACAGGGTTCCACGAGCAGTACTTC.

The chain recombines TRBV7-9 with TRBJ2-5, with unresolved D. The CDR3 contains 13 residues. The ends were cut back, 4 bases at V and 3 bases at J, with 9 bases in the middle. Germline CDR1 and CDR2: SEHNR and FQNEAQ (reference sequence). CDR3 in DNA: TGTGCCAGCAGCTACATATTTGAAGAGACCCAGTACTTC. Encoded protein: CASSYIFEETQYF.

The rearrangement joins TRBV7-2 to TRBJ2-3; 10 bases fit TRBD2. Germline loops: CDR1 SGHTA, CDR2 FQGNSA. This CDR3 region has 15 residues. Germline trimming cut 5 bases from V and 5 bases from J; bases unmatched to any gene: 7. CDR3 region: CASSRSGGAGDTQYF. The CDR3 nucleotides are TGTGCCAGCAGCCGGAGCGGGGGGGCCGGAGATACGCAGTATTTT.

The chain carries TRBV28 and TRBJ2-5; D tentatively fits TRBD1 or TRBD2 (6 bases each). There are 14 residues in the CDR3. Germline V CDR1 and CDR2: MDHEN, SYDVKM. Between the trimmed V and J ends, which lost 5 bases and 4 bases, there was a span of 14 bases. The CDR3 nucleotides are TGTGCCAGCAGTGTCAAGAGGGGGGCAGAGACCCAGTACTTC. It codes for CASSVKRGAETQYF.

This clone was seen more than once but under ten times. In DNA, the CDR3 is TGTGCCAGCAGTTATAGCTCTGGAAACACCATATATTTT. Translating it yields CASSYSSGNTIYF. The chain carries TRBV6-9 and TRBJ1-3; the D is unclear. V gave up 2 bases and J gave up 0 bases, with 2 bases separating them. The germline gives CDR1 MNHGY, CDR2 SVAAGI. The CDR3 has 13 residues.

This clone has just a few counts. The rearrangement links TRBV7-9 to TRBJ1-5, with TRBD1 as a possible D gene (6 bases). Germline CDR1 is SEHNR and CDR2 is FQNEAQ (reference sequence). V was cut by 9 bases and J by 0 bases, with 21 bases left in between. The CDR3 length is 17 residues. The CDR3 DNA follows: TGTGCCAGTCTCGGGACACCGGGAACTAATAGCAATCAGCCCCAGCATTTT. As protein: CASLGTPGTNSNQPQHF. Supplemented by reference TRBV7-9 and TRBJ1-5, the full variable domain reads DTGVSQNPRHKITKRGQNVTFRCDPISEHNRLYWYRQTLGQGPEFLTYFQNEAQLEKSRLLSDRFSAERPKGSFSTLEIQRTEQGDSAMYLCASLGTPGTNSNQPQHFGDGTRLSIL.

This clone was seen a handful of times. V is TRBV30 and J is TRBJ1-2; D call uncertain. Germline-derived CDR1 and CDR2 are GTSNPN and SVGIG (reference sequence). V was clipped by 7 bases and J by 8 bases, with 23 bases between them. The CDR3 is 14 residues long. DNA of the CDR3: TGTGCCTCTTCGCCCCGGCCCATGGGTCGCGGCTACACCTTC. Protein: CASSPRPMGRGYTF.